The 11 T cell receptor beta chains below come from one sample, sequenced in a study of CD8+ T cells in alopecia areata. cDNA serving as the sequencing template came from extracted, reverse transcribed RNA. Generated by immunoSEQ multiplex PCR, the TCRdb table keeps only in-frame clones and is missing some. The repertoire holds roughly 250,000 clones, with roughly two thirds as singletons. The sample was CD4+ T cells sorted from blood, taken at week 0. Source of these receptors: a human donor with alopecia areata.

CDR3 nucleotide sequence: TGCAGCGCGGAAACAGGGGCCCTGGGTGAAAAACTGTTTTTT. Translated: CSAETGALGEKLFF. The genes are TRBV29-1 and TRBJ1-4; 7 bases line up with TRBD1. This CDR3 spans 14 amino acids. With 7 bases clipped from V and 7 bases from J, the junction kept 12 bases outside the gene matches. Per germline, CDR1 SQVTM and CDR2 ANQGSEA. Supplemented by reference TRBV29-1 and TRBJ1-4, the full variable domain reads SAVISQKPSRDICQRGTSLTIQCQVDSQVTMMFWYRQQPGQSLTLIATANQGSEATYESGFVIDKFPISRPNLTFSTLTVSNMSPEDSSIYLCSAETGALGEKLFFGSGTQLSVL.

As concerns this clone: Other DNA sequences of this sample code for an identical CDR3. This chain connects TRBV6-6 to TRBJ2-5; tentatively, D is TRBD2 (7 bases). In germline, CDR1 is MNHNY, CDR2 SVGAGI (reference sequence). Trimming took off 2 bases at V and 5 bases at J, with 12 bases between the two ends. The CDR3 totals 14 residues. Written as DNA, the CDR3 is TGTGCCAGCAGTTACGGAGGGGGGGCGGAGACCCAGTACTTC. It specifies CASSYGGGAETQYF.

This clone was seen a handful of times. This chain joins TRBV29-1 and TRBJ1-4; tentative D call: TRBD1 (5 bases). V was clipped by 7 bases and J by 11 bases, with 11 bases between them. This CDR3 region has 10 residues. Germline CDR1 SQVTM, CDR2 ANQGSEA. CDR3 in DNA: TGCAGCGCAGGAGGGGAGAAACTGTTTTTT. Protein sequence: CSAGGEKLFF.

This clone was detected only a few times. The chain couples TRBV7-8 to TRBJ2-7; no definite D call. Germline CDR1 reads SGHVS; CDR2 reads FQNEAQ. V lost 0 bases and J 9 bases, leaving 15 bases between the germline ends. This CDR3 contains 14 residues. In DNA, the CDR3 is TGTGCCAGCAGCTTAGCGGAGCCCCTACGAGTGCAGTACTTC. It yields the protein CASSLAEPLRVQYF.

V usage is TRBV10-3 and J usage is TRBJ2-5, with a weak D call TRBD2 (5 bases). This CDR3 comprises 13 residues. Trimming pared 5 bases from V and 5 bases from J, leaving 12 bases between. Looked up from germline, CDR1 is ENHRY and CDR2 is SYGVKD. The chain's CDR3 is CAISMRVEETQYF. The CDR3 nucleotides are TGTGCCATCAGTATGAGGGTTGAGGAGACCCAGTACTTC.

This rearrangement joins TRBV29-1 to TRBJ2-7; D gene unclear. CDR1 and CDR2 from the germline V gene are SQVTM and ANQGSEA. Between the trimmed V and J ends, which lost 0 bases and 3 bases, there was a span of 9 bases. The CDR3 contains 13 residues. The CDR3 DNA is TGCAGCGTTGAAGATTCCAAGTACTACGAGCAGTACTTC. This encodes CSVEDSKYYEQYF.

Only a few counts were recorded for this clone. In DNA form, the CDR3 reads TGTGCCAGCAGCCGACGACAGGGGACTGAAGCTTTCTTT. Translating it yields CASSRRQGTEAFF. This chain links TRBV4-2 with TRBJ1-1, with 8 bases aligning to TRBD1. V dropped 4 bases and J dropped 5; count of bases not matched to a gene: 3. The CDR3 spans 13 residues. Germline values: CDR1 LGHNA, CDR2 YNFKEQ.

The rearrangement joins TRBV9 to TRBJ2-5; 10 positions match TRBD2. The J segment lost 5 bases and the V segment lost 4 bases, leaving 2 bases of the junction unmatched. Per germline, CDR1 SGDLS and CDR2 YYNGEE. There are 13 residues in the CDR3. The CDR3 here is CASSPGLAETQYF. The CDR3 bases are TGTGCCAGCAGCCCGGGACTAGCGGAGACCCAGTACTTC.

Regarding this clone: The identical CDR3 is also encoded by other nucleotide sequences in the sample. The chain combines TRBV29-1 with TRBJ2-5; possible D gene TRBD1, 5 bases. Per the germline V gene, CDR1 is SQVTM and CDR2 is ANQGSEA. V lost 6 bases to trimming and J lost 4 bases, with 9 bases between them. The CDR3 sequence is 11 residues long. CDR3 residues: CSVTVGETQYF. The CDR3 DNA reads TGCAGCGTGACAGTTGGAGAGACCCAGTACTTC.

This chain connects TRBV7-9 to TRBJ2-7; D might be TRBD2 (5 bases). Germline V CDR1 and CDR2: SEHNR, FQNEAQ (reference sequence). There are 13 residues in the CDR3. The V end lost 7 bases, the J end lost 5 bases, and 15 bases lay between the germline ends. The CDR3 DNA reads as TGTGCCAGCACTCCGACGGGAAGCCACGAGCAGTACTTC. It yields the protein CASTPTGSHEQYF.

The chain links TRBV15 to TRBJ2-5, with D perhaps assigned TRBD1 or TRBD2 (5 bases each). The CDR3 extends over 14 amino acids. Between the trimmed V and J ends, which lost 6 bases and 5 bases, there was a span of 16 bases. Germline values: CDR1 LNHNV, CDR2 YYDKDF (reference sequence). The CDR3 region is CATRSEGPRETQYF. The CDR3, as DNA: TGTGCCACCAGGTCTGAGGGACCTCGGGAGACCCAGTACTTC.